These 12 T cell receptor beta chains share one sample of origin, sequenced in a study of T-cell reconstitution after alpha-beta-depleted transplantation in children. As it was prepared, the TCRbeta library received unique molecular identifiers. One entry per CDR3 protein results from TCRdb running MiXCR on the PCR reads. The sample records about 200,000 distinct CDR3 sequences, approximately 6.3% being singletons. This specimen was PBMCs, taken before TCRalphabeta/CD19-depleted stem cell transplant. The source of these receptors is a boy younger than 10 with acute lymphoblastic leukemia, due to receive a stem cell transplant.

This clonotype was seen at least ten times. The rearrangement links TRBV20-1 to TRBJ2-3; 8 nucleotides line up with TRBD2. The germline V gene encodes CDR1 DFQATT and CDR2 SNEGSKA (reference sequence). This CDR3 is 14 amino acids long. J lost 1 base, V lost 3 bases, and 3 bases had no gene match. The CDR3 is CSASGGAGTDTQYF. Here the CDR3 DNA reads TGCAGTGCTAGCGGGGGGGCCGGCACAGATACGCAGTATTTT.

The sample holds many counts of this clonotype. This sequence joins TRBV2 and TRBJ2-2; perhaps TRBD2 as D (6 bases). V lost 7 bases and J 6 bases, leaving 21 bases between the germline ends. Germline V gives CDR1 SNHLY, CDR2 FYNNEI. This CDR3 spans 16 amino acids. The CDR3 nucleotides are TGTGCCAGCATCCGCAGAGGCGGGATTAGATCCGGGGAGCTGTTTTTT. As protein: CASIRRGGIRSGELFF.

The table lists this clonotype with many counts. The chain is built from TRBV9 and TRBJ2-7; D gene uncertain. The CDR3 sequence is 15 residues long. Looked up from germline, CDR1 is SGDLS and CDR2 is YYNGEE. The germline V and J ends were trimmed by 0 bases and 0 bases, with 10 bases remaining between them. CDR3 in DNA: TGTGCCAGCAGCGTAGATGTGCAGAGCTCCTACGAGCAGTACTTC. Amino acid sequence: CASSVDVQSSYEQYF.

This clonotype showed up many times. This chain uses TRBV20-1 with TRBJ2-3, with 8 bases identical to TRBD2. This CDR3 spans 15 amino acids. With 3 bases clipped from V and 3 bases from J, the junction kept 8 bases outside the gene matches. Germline CDR1 reads DFQATT; CDR2 reads SNEGSKA (reference sequence). This CDR3 reads CSASVRGGITDTQYF. The CDR3 coding sequence is TGCAGTGCTAGTGTTCGGGGGGGAATTACAGATACGCAGTATTTT.

The chain links TRBV5-1 to TRBJ1-1; D is perhaps TRBD1 (5 bases). Trimming left V 4 bases short and J 4 bases short, with 14 bases between. CDR1 is SGHRS, CDR2 YFSETQ, per germline. CDR3 length: 14 amino acids. The CDR3 coding sequence is TGCGCCAGCAGCGGGGCCACAGAGGGCACTGAAGCTTTCTTT. Its translation is CASSGATEGTEAFF.

The sample holds many counts of this clonotype. V usage is TRBV11-2 and J usage is TRBJ2-3; 7 bases fit TRBD2. This CDR3 is 16 amino acids long. The V and J ends lost 1 base and 2 bases, in that order; junction bases with no gene match: 6. Germline lookup yields CDR1 SGHAT and CDR2 FQNNGV. The chain's CDR3 is CASSLAGLGLTDTQYF. CDR3 coding DNA: TGTGCCAGCAGCTTAGCTGGACTAGGGCTCACAGATACGCAGTATTTT.

V gene TRBV27 combines with J gene TRBJ1-4, with 9 bases identical to TRBD1. Germline V gene data show CDR1 as MNHEY and CDR2 as SMNVEV (reference sequence). The CDR3 covers 19 residues. Trimming cost V 0 bases and J 2 bases; bases outside gene matches: 10. CDR3 sequence reads: CASSLSAGQGFLTNEKLFF. CDR3 sequence (DNA): TGTGCCAGCAGTTTATCCGCGGGACAGGGTTTTTTGACTAATGAAAAACTGTTTTTT. The full variable domain, rest sourced from reference TRBV27 and TRBJ1-4, is EAQVTQNPRYLITVTGKKLTVTCSQNMNHEYMSWYRQDPGLGLRQIYYSMNVEVTDKGDVPEGYKVSRKEKRNFPLILESPSPNQTSLYFCASSLSAGQGFLTNEKLFFGSGTQLSVL.

In its sample, this clonotype was seen many times. V is TRBV4-2 and J is TRBJ1-1, with D perhaps matching TRBD1 (5 bases). CDR3 size: 15 residues. CDR1 is LGHNA, CDR2 YNFKEQ, per germline. Between the trimmed V and J ends, which lost 2 bases and 2 bases, there was a span of 12 bases. The CDR3 bases are TGTGCCAGCAGCCAATCGGCACAGGATAACACTGAAGCTTTCTTT. Residues: CASSQSAQDNTEAFF.

This clonotype was recorded a few times. V is TRBV3-1 and J is TRBJ2-2; 9 positions agree with TRBD2. This CDR3 contains 14 residues. Germline assignment: CDR1 LGHDT and CDR2 YNNKEL (reference sequence). Trimming removed 4 bases from V and 4 bases from J; junction bases left unmatched: 1. The CDR3 loop is CASSRAGGTGELFF. The CDR3, as DNA: TGTGCCAGCAGCCGAGCGGGAGGCACCGGGGAGCTGTTTTTT.

This clonotype was seen ten or more times. The rearrangement links TRBV20-1 to TRBJ2-1; 11 bases are shared with TRBD2. The CDR3 totals 18 residues. The ends lost 0 bases at V and 8 bases at J; junction bases unmatched: 15. The germline V gene has CDR1 DFQATT and CDR2 SNEGSKA (reference sequence). CDR3 residues: CSARDLPSGRNLHDEQFF. DNA for the CDR3: TGCAGTGCTAGAGATCTACCTAGCGGGAGGAATCTCCACGATGAGCAGTTCTTC.

This clonotype came up many times. V usage is TRBV4-3 and J usage is TRBJ2-7; 8 bases fit TRBD1. CDR1 LGHNA and CDR2 YSLEER come from the germline V gene. Trimming cost V 0 bases and J 4 bases; bases outside gene matches: 11. CDR3 size: 17 residues. CDR3: CASSQDVSDRVGYEQYF. The CDR3 bases are TGCGCCAGCAGCCAAGATGTCTCGGACAGGGTTGGTTACGAGCAGTACTTC.

This clonotype was seen only a few times. The V call is TRBV20-1, the J call TRBJ2-3; 7 bases agree with TRBD2. The CDR3 has 15 amino acids. CDR1 DFQATT and CDR2 SNEGSKA come from the germline V gene (reference sequence). J lost 1 base, V lost 6 bases, and 10 bases had no gene match. The CDR3 sequence: CSAYAFGGGTDTQYF. The CDR3 DNA reads as TGCAGTGCGTACGCGTTTGGGGGGGGCACAGATACGCAGTATTTT.